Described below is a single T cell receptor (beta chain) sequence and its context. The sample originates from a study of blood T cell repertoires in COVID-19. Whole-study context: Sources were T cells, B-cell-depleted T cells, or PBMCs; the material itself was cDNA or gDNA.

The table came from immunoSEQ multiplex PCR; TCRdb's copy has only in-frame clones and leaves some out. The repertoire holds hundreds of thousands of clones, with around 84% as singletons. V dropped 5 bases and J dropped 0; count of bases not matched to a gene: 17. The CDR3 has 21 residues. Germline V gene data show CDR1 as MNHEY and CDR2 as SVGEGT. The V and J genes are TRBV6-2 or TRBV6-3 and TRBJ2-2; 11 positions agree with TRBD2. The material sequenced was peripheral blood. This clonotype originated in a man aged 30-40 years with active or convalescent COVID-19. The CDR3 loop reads CASSPSRLAGFFTANTGELFF. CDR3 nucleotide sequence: TGTGCCAGCAGTCCGTCACGACTAGCGGGGTTCTTCACCGCGAACACCGGGGAGCTGTTTTTT.